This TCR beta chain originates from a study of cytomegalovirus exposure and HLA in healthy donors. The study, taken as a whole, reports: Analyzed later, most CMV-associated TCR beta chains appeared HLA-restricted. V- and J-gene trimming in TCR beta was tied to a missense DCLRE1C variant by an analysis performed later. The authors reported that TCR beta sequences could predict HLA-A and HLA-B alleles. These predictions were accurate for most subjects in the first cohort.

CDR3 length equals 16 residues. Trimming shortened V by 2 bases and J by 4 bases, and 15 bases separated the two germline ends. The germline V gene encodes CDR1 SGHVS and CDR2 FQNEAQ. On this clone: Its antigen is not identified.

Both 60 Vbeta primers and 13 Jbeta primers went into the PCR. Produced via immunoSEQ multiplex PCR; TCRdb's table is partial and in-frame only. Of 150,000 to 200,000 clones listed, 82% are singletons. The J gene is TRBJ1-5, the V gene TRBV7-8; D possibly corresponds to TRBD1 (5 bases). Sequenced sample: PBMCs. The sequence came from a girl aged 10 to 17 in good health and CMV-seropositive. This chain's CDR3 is CASSLLSGRGNQPQHF. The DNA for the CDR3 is TGTGCCAGCAGCTTACTAAGTGGTAGGGGAAATCAGCCCCAGCATTTT.